This T cell receptor (beta chain) was captured by sequencing in a study of blood T cell repertoires in COVID-19. Study-level background: The United States, Italy and Spain provided the acute and convalescent COVID-19 samples.

The table came from immunoSEQ multiplex PCR; TCRdb's copy has only in-frame clones and leaves some out. The sample yields roughly 300,000 clones, over 80% seen once. This clone has only a few counts. V dropped 6 bases and J dropped 2; count of bases not matched to a gene: 8. This CDR3 has 16 residues. Germline CDR1 reads SNHLY; CDR2 reads FYNNEI. The chain joins TRBV2 to TRBJ1-5; 9 bases are a match to TRBD1. This clonotype originated in a woman aged 40 to 50 who had recovered from COVID-19. Sequenced material: peripheral blood. CDR3 DNA: TGTGCCAGCAGGTGGGACAGGGTGGAGGGCAATCAGCCCCAGCATTTT. It is translated as CASRWDRVEGNQPQHF.